This TCR beta chain was obtained from a study of T-cell memory formation after mild COVID-19 (dated by TCRdb to 2020 to 2023). Study-level background: Most TCR sequence clusters were specific to one of the two donors. T-cell clones expanding and contracting after mild COVID-19 in two donors were tracked by longitudinal TCRalpha and TCRbeta repertoire sequencing. Two young, previously healthy adult volunteers made up the cohort, one male and one female.

This clonotype was detected many times. This clone's antigen is unknown. No qualities accompany the bases; no much larger clone lies one base away. PBMCs were isolated by Ficoll-Paque density gradient centrifugation. The CDR3 measures 13 amino acids from cysteine to phenylalanine. Here the CDR3 DNA is all that survives: 39 bases in frame from base 1. V is shortened by 3 bases, J by 3 bases, and the region joining them spans 5 bases. The germline V gene supplies CDR1 MGHRA and CDR2 YSYEKL. Sequencing was performed on an Illumina NovaSeq 6000. Using 5'RACE with constant-segment primers, TCRalpha and TCRbeta cDNA libraries were constructed, with sample barcodes and unique molecular identifiers added in the process. RNA was extracted from every sample with Trizol reagent. Library amplification was performed in two PCR steps, and a second sample barcode and Illumina TruSeq adapters were introduced in the second step. Sequencing of the libraries was done on an Illumina NovaSeq, producing 2 x 150 bp paired-end reads. Turning to the authors' computational methods: The reads were demultiplexed and collapsed into UMI-guided consensus sequences using migec v1.2.7. Using mixcr v2.1.11, UMI consensuses were aligned to TRA and TRB V and J templates and then assembled into clonotypes. Expanded or contracted clonotypes were those called significant by both edgeR and NoisET, with noise models trained on biological replicates. For edgeR calls, the cutoffs were a false discovery rate-adjusted p below 0.01 and a log2 fold-change threshold of 1. As an exploratory analysis of dynamics, PCA with hierarchical clustering was applied to max-normalized trajectories of the 1000 most abundant clonotypes. Separately sequenced CD4+ and CD8+ repertoires were used to assign a CD4 or CD8 phenotype to each responding clone. The raw public data were reprocessed by TCRdb itself: fastp quality trimming at Q25, MiXCR clonotype calling, in-frame beta chains only. Rows with one shared CDR3 protein collapse into an entry with the most common genes and DNA. These V and J calls rely on TCRdb rather than the paper's analysis. The sample includes 95,000 to 110,000 distinct CDR3 sequences, with approximately 15% observed a single time. The ten largest account for 39% of the sample.

Broad study findings and their caveats: The study included only a couple of mild cases, and larger cohorts that include severe cases with pre-infection samples were judged to be necessary. SARS-CoV-2 specificity was not confirmed for the second-wave clones peaking on day 37. Some responding clones were found in pre-infection memory, which suggests that pre-existing cross-reactive memory T cells took part in the SARS-CoV-2 response. Balanced CD4/CD8 phenotypes were observed for clones contracting from day 15 to 85, whereas a bias towards CD4+ was observed for a second wave of clones expanding from day 15 to 37. Contracting CD4+ clones turned up mainly in the CM and EM memory subsets, whereas EMRA was where CD8+ clones were enriched.

This sequence was found in a young man who had mild COVID-19 (a few samples of this study predate the infection). The sample titles of this study are shuffled in the database, so cell type and time point are left out; the donor was told from shared clones. This chain is built from TRBV4-1 and TRBJ2-2; the D gene identity is not certain. Sequencing input: PBMCs or a T cell subset sorted from them (not recorded which). CDR3 protein: CASSQAYTGELFF. In nucleotides, the sequence is TGCGCCAGCAGCCAGGCCTACACCGGGGAGCTGTTTTTT.